This T cell receptor beta chain was recovered during a study of molecular identifiers for immune sequencing clone quantification. About the study: Replicate experiments divided RNA from around 20,000 or 100,000 naive CD8 cells into five parts and sequenced four.

Listed TCR primers, together with previously described methods, were used for the bulk TCR libraries. TCRdb reprocessed the PCR reads with MiXCR, giving one entry per CDR3 protein. Among 85,000 to 90,000 distinct CDR3 sequences listed, 20% to 30% were seen once. To note about this clonotype: Its specificity is unknown.

Broader study findings: Over 99% of CMV-specific effector molecules, but under 1% of naive ones, were in clones above 20 copies.

The specimen sequenced was naive CD8+ T cells from blood, with Jurkat cell RNA spiked in. Noted subset: FACS-sorted CD8+CD4-CCR7+CD45RA+ naive T cells. This TCR derives from a human donor in good health. Some libraries in this study had Jurkat cell RNA spiked in.

The CDR3 loop is CSVSQPSGTQYF. CDR3 bases: TGCAGTGTTAGTCAACCATCGGGGACCCAGTACTTC. V and J are TRBV20-1 and TRBJ2-5, with D unresolved. Trimming pared 7 bases from V and 7 bases from J, leaving 16 bases between. Germline loops: CDR1 DFQATT, CDR2 SNEGSKA (reference sequence). CDR3 size: 12 residues.